This TCR beta chain was profiled in a study of blood T cell repertoires in COVID-19. Germline assignment: CDR1 MNHEY and CDR2 SVGAGI. The CDR3 loop spans 15 amino acids. V was trimmed by 2 bases and J by 1 base, leaving 11 bases between them. Clones were read by immunoSEQ multiplex PCR, and TCRdb kept only the in-frame ones, dropping some. Of more than 200,000 clones in the sample, nearly 90% are singletons; the top ten hold around 3.7%. The chain joins TRBV6-5 to TRBJ1-1; D is unclear. The material sequenced was PBMCs or T cells enriched from blood (not recorded which). This TCR came from a woman aged 25 to 39 with acute COVID-19. The CDR3 here is CASSYQTGRNTEAFF. The CDR3 DNA follows: TGTGCCAGCAGTTACCAAACCGGGAGGAACACTGAAGCTTTCTTT.